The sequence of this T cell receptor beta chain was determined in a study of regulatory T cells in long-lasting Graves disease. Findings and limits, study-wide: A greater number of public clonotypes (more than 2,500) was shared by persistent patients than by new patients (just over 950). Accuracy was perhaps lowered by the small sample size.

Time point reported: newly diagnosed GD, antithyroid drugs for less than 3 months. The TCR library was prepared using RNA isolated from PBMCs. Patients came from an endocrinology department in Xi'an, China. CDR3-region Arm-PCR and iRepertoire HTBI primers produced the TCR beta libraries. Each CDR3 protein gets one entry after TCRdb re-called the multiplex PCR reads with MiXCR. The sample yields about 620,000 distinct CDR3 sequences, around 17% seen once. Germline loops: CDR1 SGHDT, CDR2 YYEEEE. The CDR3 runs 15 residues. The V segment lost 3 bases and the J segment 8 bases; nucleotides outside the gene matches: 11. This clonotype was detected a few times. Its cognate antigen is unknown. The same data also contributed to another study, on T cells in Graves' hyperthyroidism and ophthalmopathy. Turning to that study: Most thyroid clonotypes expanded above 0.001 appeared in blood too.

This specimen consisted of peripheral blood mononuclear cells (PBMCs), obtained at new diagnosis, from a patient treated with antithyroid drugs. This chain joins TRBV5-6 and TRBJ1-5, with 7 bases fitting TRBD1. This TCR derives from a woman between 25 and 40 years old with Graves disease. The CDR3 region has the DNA TGTGCCAGCAGCTCCCAGGACAGGTTCTTTGAGCCCCAGCATTTT. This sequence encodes CASSSQDRFFEPQHF.